The following is a T cell receptor beta chain sequence with its context. The sample belongs to a study of cytomegalovirus exposure and HLA in healthy donors. PCR was performed using 60 Vbeta and 13 Jbeta primers. Generated by immunoSEQ multiplex PCR, the TCRdb table keeps only in-frame clones and is missing some. The sample holds roughly 80,000 clones, around 62% seen once. The germline V gene encodes CDR1 KGHSH and CDR2 LQKENI. The junction had 7 bases not matched to a gene; V was cut back by 6 bases and J by 7 bases. The CDR3 spans 14 residues. The sequencing sample was made of PBMCs. The V and J genes are TRBV18 and TRBJ2-4; 9 positions agree with TRBD1. This sequence originates from a male donor in good health and CMV-seropositive. The CDR3 nucleotides read TGTGCCAGCTCTCATAGGACAGGGGATAACATTCAGTACTTC. This translates into CASSHRTGDNIQYF.